One and the same sample provided the 20 T cell receptor beta chains below, sequenced in a study of blood T cells in healthy people across ages. A J-beta primer mix and a sample-barcoded 5' primer were used in a second PCR of about 7 to 11 cycles. TCRdb re-derived calls from the 5' RACE reads in MiXCR, one entry per CDR3 protein. Here the sample spans some 1.8 million distinct CDR3 sequences, approximately 39% being singletons. The sample taken for sequencing was blood. The receptors derive from a human donor in good health.

This clonotype was detected only a few times. The chain has TRBV20-1 and TRBJ2-7; 8 bases align to TRBD1. Per germline, CDR1 DFQATT and CDR2 SNEGSKA (reference sequence). The CDR3 spans 14 residues. The ends lost 0 bases at V and 7 bases at J; junction bases unmatched: 8. The CDR3 reads CSARDAGGAREQYF. The CDR3 DNA sequence: TGCAGTGCTAGAGATGCAGGGGGCGCAAGGGAGCAGTACTTC.

This clonotype has only a few counts. J is TRBJ2-3 and V is TRBV29-1, with D possibly being TRBD1 or TRBD2 (5 bases each). CDR1 is SQVTM, CDR2 ANQGSEA, per germline. The CDR3 sequence is 15 residues long. Trimming removed 6 bases at V and 1 base at J, with 17 bases between. CDR3 in amino acids: CSVDTHSGRTDTQYF. The DNA of the CDR3 is TGCAGCGTCGATACCCATTCGGGGCGCACAGATACGCAGTATTTT.

DNA of the CDR3: TGTGCCAGCAGCTCGGACGGTTTCCTTGGTACGCAGTATTTT. This gives the protein CASSSDGFLGTQYF. The V gene is TRBV5-4, the J gene TRBJ2-3; no definite D call. This CDR3 comprises 14 residues. Trimming pared 3 bases from V and 8 bases from J, leaving 16 bases between. The V gene's germline CDR1 is SGHNT and CDR2 YYREEE (reference sequence). Looking up the rest from reference TRBV5-4 and TRBJ2-3 gives the full variable domain: ETGVTQSPTHLIKTRGQQVTLRCSSQSGHNTVSWYQQALGQGPQFIFQYYREEENGRGNFPPRFSGLQFPNYSSELNVNALELDDSALYLCASSSDGFLGTQYFGPGTRLTVL.

There are a few counts of this clonotype. The rearrangement joins TRBV2 to TRBJ2-3; 7 bases align to TRBD2. The germline V gene encodes CDR1 SNHLY and CDR2 FYNNEI. Losses at the gene ends were 8 bases for V and 4 bases for J; bases not matched to a gene: 15. The CDR3 is 16 amino acids. The CDR3 DNA follows: TGTGCCAGCTTGTCCCCGGCGGGGGAGCCAGCAGATACGCAGTATTTT. Encoded protein: CASLSPAGEPADTQYF.

The chain is built from TRBV12-3 or TRBV12-4 and TRBJ1-4, with D perhaps matching TRBD1 (5 bases). Trimming stripped 1 base from V and 8 bases from J, with 14 bases between. This CDR3 region has 15 residues. CDR3 loop: CASSLVRGREEKLFF. The CDR3 DNA reads TGTGCCAGCAGTTTAGTTCGTGGCAGGGAGGAAAAACTGTTTTTT.

The chain employs TRBV10-3 and TRBJ1-1; tentatively, D is TRBD1 (5 bases). Trimming stripped 4 bases from V and 3 bases from J, with 12 bases between. Germline V gene sequence: CDR1 ENHRY, CDR2 SYGVKD. This CDR3 is 14 amino acids long. CDR3 loop: CAISASGGDTEAFF. CDR3 in DNA: TGTGCCATCAGTGCCTCCGGGGGGGACACTGAAGCTTTCTTT.

The chain uses TRBV9 and TRBJ2-1; 13 bases match TRBD2. The CDR3 is made up of 17 amino acids. Per germline, CDR1 SGDLS and CDR2 YYNGEE. The ends lost 4 bases at V and 4 bases at J; junction bases unmatched: 8. The CDR3 reads CASSQPPGLAGYNEQFF. CDR3 DNA: TGTGCCAGCAGCCAACCTCCGGGACTAGCGGGGTACAATGAGCAGTTCTTC.

This clonotype was seen only a few times. The J gene is TRBJ1-1, the V gene TRBV6-6, with D unresolved. CDR3 length: 16 residues. Germline V gene lookup returns CDR1 MNHNY and CDR2 SVGAGI (reference sequence). V shed 8 bases and J shed 1 base, with 20 bases lying between them. CDR3 sequence (DNA): TGTGCCAGCTACACCTTACGAAAGGGCAGGAACACTGAAGCTTTCTTT. Its translation is CASYTLRKGRNTEAFF.

A word on this clonotype: A read error is possible here, since a much larger clone lies one base away. The chain links TRBV10-3 to TRBJ2-7; D tentatively fits TRBD1 or TRBD2 (5 bases each). The tail of the sequence fits TRBJ2-5 better, so the J call may be wrong. The CDR3 is 13 residues long. CDR1 ENHRY and CDR2 SYGVKD come from the germline V gene. CDR3 loop: CATRESSGETQYF. In DNA form, the CDR3 reads TGTGCCACCAGGGAGTCAAGCGGAGAGACCCAGTACTTC.

This clonotype was observed a handful of times. The chain recombines TRBV27 with TRBJ2-7; D gene unclear. Germline V lookup: CDR1 MNHEY, CDR2 SMNVEV (reference sequence). Trimming left V 4 bases short and J 3 bases short, with 10 bases between. The CDR3 has 13 residues. CDR3: CASSSGPLYEQYF. For the CDR3, the DNA is TGTGCCAGCAGTTCTGGCCCTCTCTACGAGCAGTACTTC.

The chain uses TRBV29-1 and TRBJ2-7; 7 nucleotides match TRBD2. The CDR3 loop spans 13 amino acids. Germline V CDR1 and CDR2: SQVTM, ANQGSEA. V gave up 6 bases and J gave up 0 bases; unmatched junction bases: 5. The CDR3 DNA sequence: TGCAGCGTCACCGGGAGGAGCTCCTACGAGCAGTACTTC. Translated, it gives CSVTGRSSYEQYF.

This clonotype was counted only a few times. The chain joins TRBV7-9 to TRBJ1-4, with a possible D match to TRBD1 (6 bases). V was cut by 7 bases and J by 8 bases, with 17 bases left in between. The germline V gene encodes CDR1 SEHNR and CDR2 FQNEAQ (reference sequence). This CDR3 is built from 14 residues. CDR3: CASNSDSMWEKLFF. CDR3 bases: TGTGCCAGCAATTCGGACAGTATGTGGGAAAAACTGTTTTTT.

CDR3 in DNA: TGTGCCAGCAGCTTAGCAATTGGGAGAAACAATGAGCAGTTCTTC. Encoded protein: CASSLAIGRNNEQFF. V and J are TRBV7-6 and TRBJ2-1, with D possibly being TRBD2 (5 bases). Germline CDR1 is SGHVS and CDR2 is FNYEAQ. CDR3 length: 15 amino acids. V was shortened by 0 bases and J by 5 bases, with 11 bases between the two germline ends.

This sequence joins TRBV7-8 and TRBJ1-5; D gene uncertain. Germline V gives CDR1 SGHVS, CDR2 FQNEAQ. With 1 base removed from V and 7 bases from J, the gap between germline ends came to 14 bases. The CDR3 runs to 15 residues. The DNA for the CDR3 is TGTGCCAGCAGCTTAGAGGTGTGGAGCCGGCAGCCCCAGCATTTT. Translation: CASSLEVWSRQPQHF.

The V gene is TRBV27, the J gene TRBJ2-1; the match to TRBD1 covers 12 bases. The V and J ends lost 1 base and 8 bases, in that order; junction bases with no gene match: 3. The CDR3 spans 15 residues. Germline assignment: CDR1 MNHEY and CDR2 SMNVEV (reference sequence). The CDR3 protein is CASSLWGTGGHEQFF. The CDR3 DNA reads as TGTGCCAGCAGTTTATGGGGGACAGGGGGCCATGAGCAGTTCTTC.

A few counts support this clonotype. The J gene is TRBJ1-1, the V gene TRBV28; D gene unclear. The CDR3 loop spans 15 amino acids. Germline V lookup: CDR1 MDHEN, CDR2 SYDVKM. Deletions cut 5 bases from V and 0 bases from J, with 13 bases between. CDR3 DNA sequence: TGTGCCAGCAGTCCCCTCAGCGAGGTGAACACTGAAGCTTTCTTT. It is translated as CASSPLSEVNTEAFF.

The CDR3 DNA follows: TGCAGCGTTGTTAGTTTGATGGGGCCGCAGTATTTT. This sequence encodes CSVVSLMGPQYF. V is TRBV29-1 and J is TRBJ2-3; a weak D match, TRBD1 (5 bases). The V end lost 4 bases, the J end lost 10 bases, and 15 bases lay between the germline ends. The CDR3 extends over 12 amino acids. Germline V lookup: CDR1 SQVTM, CDR2 ANQGSEA.

The gene calls are TRBV29-1 and TRBJ2-7, with D possibly matching TRBD1 (5 bases). The V and J ends lost 5 bases and 5 bases respectively, with 19 bases between them. The CDR3 runs to 14 residues. CDR1 is SQVTM and CDR2 is ANQGSEA in the germline V gene. CDR3 sequence: CSVTQGNGVHEQYF. CDR3 sequence (DNA): TGCAGCGTTACTCAGGGTAATGGAGTCCACGAGCAGTACTTC.

About this clonotype: Its ends do not fully match the called genes, so a read error is possible. This chain links TRBV2 with TRBJ1-4; 8 bases agree with TRBD1. The CDR3 length is 15 residues. Germline V gene sequence: CDR1 SNHLY, CDR2 FYNNEI. CDR3 DNA: TGTGCCAGCAGTTTCCGACAGGGGACTAGTGAAAAACTGTTTTTT. Translated, it gives CASSFRQGTSEKLFF.

V gene TRBV20-1 combines with J gene TRBJ1-2; 8 nucleotides align to TRBD1. Trimming removed 6 bases from V and 7 bases from J; junction bases left unmatched: 10. CDR3 size: 13 residues. The germline V gene encodes CDR1 DFQATT and CDR2 SNEGSKA (reference sequence). The DNA for the CDR3 is TGCAGTGCCCCGTTAGACAGGGGCTCTGGCTACACCTTC. It yields the protein CSAPLDRGSGYTF.